These T cell receptor beta chains were read from a single sample in a study of blood T cell repertoires in COVID-19. Assay: immunoSEQ multiplex PCR; the TCRdb copy retains only in-frame clones and omits some. The table lists some 97,000 clones, about 86% of them singletons. Sequences were obtained from peripheral blood. The receptor source for this set is a human donor in a cohort sampled during active COVID-19. CDR3s include the opening cysteine and the closing phenylalanine or tryptophan. The order of the fields is J gene, D gene, V gene, clone size, CDR3 DNA, CDR3 protein. A D gene is named only where the DNA matches it firmly. Expanded clones get a size class; other rows say once, few or many, or leave the size out.

>TRBJ2-7|-|TRBV2|-
TGTGCCAGCAGTCCCTTGGGCGACGAGCAGTACTTC
CASSPLGDEQYF
>TRBJ1-2|TRBD1|TRBV9|-
TGTGCCAGCAGCGACAGGGGATCTCGGGGCTACACCTTC
CASSDRGSRGYTF
>TRBJ1-2|-|TRBV28|-
TGTGCCAGCAGTCCCGACAGTATCTATGGCTACACCTTC
CASSPDSIYGYTF
>TRBJ2-3|TRBD2|TRBV6-6|-
TGTGCCAGCAGGGGGACTAGCATCGGGACAGATACGCAGTATTTT
CASRGTSIGTDTQYF
>TRBJ2-6|TRBD1|TRBV24-1|-
TGTGCCACCAGTGGTCCGGGACAGGGGCTTACGGGGGCCAACGTCCTGACTTTC
CATSGPGQGLTGANVLTF
>TRBJ1-1|-|TRBV5-6|-
TGTGCCAGCAGCTTGCGGGGATACACTGAAGCTTTCTTT
CASSLRGYTEAFF
>TRBJ2-3|-|TRBV6-2/TRBV6-3|few
TGTGCCAGCAGTTACTCGAGTATGGCTAGCGAGCGCACAGATACGCAGTATTTT
CASSYSSMASERTDTQYF
>TRBJ2-1|TRBD2|TRBV27|-
TGTGCCAGCAGTTTAAGCGGGAGGGCAAATGAGCAGTTCTTC
CASSLSGRANEQFF
>TRBJ2-7|TRBD1|TRBV19|-
TGTGCCAGCGCTGGGGACAGGGGGTTCTACGAGCAGTACTTC
CASAGDRGFYEQYF
>TRBJ2-1|-|TRBV14|-
TGTGCCAGCACGGGAGACTCCTACAATGAGCAGTTCTTC
CASTGDSYNEQFF
>TRBJ1-2|TRBD1|TRBV5-1|-
TGCGCCAGCAGCTTCTTCTCGGGACAGGATAACTATGGCTACACCTTC
CASSFFSGQDNYGYTF
>TRBJ2-1|TRBD1|TRBV27|-
TGTGCCAGCAGTTTGGCAGGGGGTGGGTACAATGAGCAGTTCTTC
CASSLAGGGYNEQFF
>TRBJ2-7|-|TRBV2|-
TGTGCCAGCAGTGAAGCCTTCTACGAGCAGTACTTC
CASSEAFYEQYF
>TRBJ2-1|TRBD2|TRBV5-1|-
TGCGCCAGCAGCATCGGGACTAGCGGCACCAATGAGCAGTTCTTC
CASSIGTSGTNEQFF
>TRBJ2-3|-|TRBV29-1|-
TGCAGCGTTGAAGATGTAAACACAGATACGCAGTATTTT
CSVEDVNTDTQYF
>TRBJ1-5|TRBD1|TRBV13|-
TGTGCCAGCAGCCGGGGGACAGTCAATCAGCCCCAGCATTTT
CASSRGTVNQPQHF
>TRBJ1-2|TRBD1|TRBV19|-
TGTGCCAGTAGCCCTCCCGGGACAGGGCCTTTCAACTATGGCTACACCTTC
CASSPPGTGPFNYGYTF
>TRBJ2-1|-|TRBV4-2|-
TGTGCCAGCAGCCAAGATCCCCCGGGAGTGCTCTACAATGAGCAGTTCTTC
CASSQDPPGVLYNEQFF
>TRBJ1-2|TRBD1|TRBV28|many
TGTGCCAGCAGTTACTTAGACAGGGCTTATAATGGCTACACCTTC
CASSYLDRAYNGYTF
>TRBJ2-7|-|TRBV18|-
TGTGCCAGCTCACCAACTAGCTACGAGCAGTACTTC
CASSPTSYEQYF
>TRBJ2-4|TRBD1|TRBV30|-
TGTGCCTGGAATCCGGACAGGGGAAACATTCAGTACTTC
CAWNPDRGNIQYF
>TRBJ1-3|-|TRBV7-9|-
TGTGCCAGCAGCCGTGCAGGGTCCTCTGGAAACACCATATATTTT
CASSRAGSSGNTIYF
>TRBJ2-3|TRBD2|TRBV11-2|-
TGTGCCAGCAGCCGAACGGGGACTAGCGCGCGCACAGATACGCAGTATTTT
CASSRTGTSARTDTQYF
>TRBJ2-1|TRBD2|TRBV6-2/TRBV6-3|-
TGTGCCAGCAGTCAAATGAGCGGGAGTCTCTACAATGAGCAGTTCTTC
CASSQMSGSLYNEQFF
>TRBJ1-1|-|TRBV6-1|-
TGTGCCAGCAGTGAGAGGCCGGGAACTGAAGCTTTCTTT
CASSERPGTEAFF
>TRBJ2-6|-|TRBV18|-
TGTGCCAGCTCACCCCTCGGACAGATCTCTGGGGCCAACGTCCTGACTTTC
CASSPLGQISGANVLTF
>TRBJ2-5|-|TRBV11-2|-
TGTGCCAGCAGCTTGGGCACGAGACAGTCAGAGACCCAGTACTTC
CASSLGTRQSETQYF
>TRBJ2-7|-|TRBV25-1|-
TGTGCCAGCAGTGAATTGGGGGGTGCCTACGAGCAGTACTTC
CASSELGGAYEQYF
>TRBJ2-1|-|TRBV27|once
TGTGCCAGCAGTTTATCAGCCAACTCCTACAATGAGCAGTTCTTC
CASSLSANSYNEQFF
>TRBJ1-1|-|TRBV28|-
TGTGCCAGCAGTCCGACTGGGAGGGATGGCACTGAAGCTTTCTTT
CASSPTGRDGTEAFF
>TRBJ2-6|TRBD1|TRBV9|-
TGTGCCAGCAGCGGACGAACAGGGGCCTCTGGGGCCAACGTCCTGACTTTC
CASSGRTGASGANVLTF
>TRBJ2-7|TRBD2|TRBV27|-
TGTGCCAGCAGTTTTAGTGGGGGGGAGGACGAGCAGTACTTC
CASSFSGGEDEQYF
>TRBJ1-2|TRBD1|TRBV5-6|few
TGTGCCAGCAGCTTGAGGAGGGGGCTTGGCTATGGCTACACCTTC
CASSLRRGLGYGYTF
>TRBJ2-7|TRBD2|TRBV7-9|-
TGTGCCAGCAGCCAATTAGCGGGAGAGATCTACGAGCAGTACTTC
CASSQLAGEIYEQYF
>TRBJ1-2|-|TRBV11-2|-
TGTGCCAGCAGCTTAGAGGGACACTCTAACTATGGCTACACCTTC
CASSLEGHSNYGYTF
>TRBJ2-7|-|TRBV11-2|-
TGTGCCAGCAGCACCCGGACAGAGTACGAGCAGTACTTC
CASSTRTEYEQYF
>TRBJ2-5|-|TRBV19|-
TGTGCCAGTAGTCCTTACGGACAGCTCCTGTCTCAAGAGACCCAGTACTTC
CASSPYGQLLSQETQYF
>TRBJ1-4|TRBD1|TRBV30|-
TGTGCCTGGGGACAGGGGATAGAGGAAAAACTGTTTTTT
CAWGQGIEEKLFF
>TRBJ1-3|TRBD1|TRBV7-2|medium-sized
TGTGCCAGCAGCTTACGGGACAGGATTTCGTCTGGAAACACCATATATTTT
CASSLRDRISSGNTIYF
>TRBJ1-2|TRBD1|TRBV6-6|once
TGTGCCAGCAGTGGACAGGCGTATGGCTACACCTTC
CASSGQAYGYTF
>TRBJ2-7|TRBD2|TRBV19|few
TGTGCCAGTAGAACTAGCGGGAGGACCAACGATCGACCGTACTTC
CASRTSGRTNDRPYF